Here is one T cell receptor beta chain with its context. The antigen remains undetermined. The CDR3 length is 13 residues. Germline V CDR1 and CDR2: SGHDN, FVKESK. V was cut by 0 bases and J by 3 bases, with 4 bases left in between. With a J-beta primer mix and a sample-barcoded 5' primer, a second PCR ran about 7 to 12 cycles. MiXCR was run by TCRdb on the 5' RACE reads, yielding one entry per CDR3 protein. The profile covers 800,000 or so distinct CDR3 sequences, with 46% appearing a single time and over 15% taken by the ten largest. These data come from a study of blood T cells in healthy people across ages. Study-wide results and limits: Estimates drawn from one million T cells were deemed to understate diversity. It was not possible, with unsorted PBMCs, to conclusively compare naive and antigen-experienced cells.

The sequence was obtained from an older man in good health. This rearrangement joins TRBV14 to TRBJ2-3; D call uncertain. Sample: blood. Here the CDR3 DNA reads TGTGCCAGCAGCCAAGATATGACAGATACGCAGTATTTT. Residues: CASSQDMTDTQYF. Looking up the rest from reference TRBV14 and TRBJ2-3 gives the full variable domain: EAGVTQFPSHSVIEKGQTVTLRCDPISGHDNLYWYRRVMGKEIKFLLHFVKESKQDESGMPNNRFLAERTGGTYSTLKVQPAELEDSGVYFCASSQDMTDTQYFGPGTRLTVL.